What follows are 25 T cell receptor beta chains derived from one specimen sequenced in a study of blood T cell repertoires in COVID-19. TCRdb keeps only in-frame clones here, not all; method: immunoSEQ multiplex PCR. The table records more than 350,000 clones, about 87% of them present only once. Source material: PBMCs or T cells enriched from blood (not recorded which). Receptors originate from a woman in her fifties or sixties who had recovered from COVID-19.

This chain connects TRBV25-1 to TRBJ1-1, with D unresolved. The V end was cut by 2 bases, the J end by 11 bases, with 12 bases between. The CDR3 runs 12 residues. Germline V gene data show CDR1 as MGHDK and CDR2 as SYGVNS. The CDR3 DNA reads TGTGCCAGCAGTGAAGGGAGTTTTGTGGCTTTCTTT. This encodes CASSEGSFVAFF.

The chain recombines TRBV15 with TRBJ2-5; TRBD2 matches 7 bases. Germline trimming cut 0 bases from V and 5 bases from J; bases unmatched to any gene: 6. CDR1 LNHNV and CDR2 YYDKDF come from the germline V gene (reference sequence). The CDR3 is 15 amino acids. The chain's CDR3 is CATSRDLGEGETQYF. Here the CDR3 DNA reads TGTGCCACCAGCAGAGACCTGGGGGAGGGGGAGACCCAGTACTTC.

This clone was recorded only once. The CDR3 sequence is CASSPTGHNQPQHF. The CDR3 region has the DNA TGTGCCAGCTCACCCACGGGACACAATCAGCCCCAGCATTTT. V is TRBV18 and J is TRBJ1-5; D is possibly TRBD1 (6 bases). The CDR3 runs to 14 residues. Trimming stripped 3 bases from V and 3 bases from J, with 9 bases between. CDR1 is KGHSH and CDR2 is LQKENI in the germline V gene.

The CDR3 DNA follows: TGTGCCAGCAGCTTGCCAGGGGGCAGCTATGAGCAGTTCTTC. This gives the protein CASSLPGGSYEQFF. V gene TRBV5-8 combines with J gene TRBJ2-1; 8 bases are a match to TRBD1. V was clipped by 1 base and J by 8 bases; unmatched bases: 5. The CDR3 loop spans 14 amino acids. Per the germline V gene, CDR1 is SGHTS and CDR2 is YDEGEE.

This chain uses TRBV11-2 with TRBJ1-1; 7 nucleotides match TRBD1. The J segment lost 10 bases and the V segment lost 0 bases, leaving 11 bases of the junction unmatched. This CDR3 has 15 residues. CDR1 is SGHAT, CDR2 FQNNGV, per germline. This CDR3 is CASSLDSGTAGVAFF. The DNA for the CDR3 is TGTGCCAGCAGCTTAGATTCCGGGACAGCCGGAGTAGCTTTCTTT.

The gene calls are TRBV11-2 and TRBJ2-1; maybe TRBD1 (6 bases). The CDR3 has 17 residues. Looked up from germline, CDR1 is SGHAT and CDR2 is FQNNGV. V lost 3 bases, J lost 4 bases, and 19 bases lay in between. The CDR3 here is CASSLTSRTDRYNEQFF. The CDR3 coding sequence is TGTGCCAGCAGCTTGACGTCAAGGACAGACAGATACAATGAGCAGTTCTTC.

The genes are TRBV27 and TRBJ1-1; perhaps TRBD1 as D (6 bases). V dropped 6 bases and J dropped 1 base, with 12 bases sitting between them. Germline V gene data show CDR1 as MNHEY and CDR2 as SMNVEV (reference sequence). The CDR3 has 14 amino acids. The CDR3 nucleotides are TGTGCCAGCAGCGCGCTACAGGGGAACACTGAAGCTTTCTTT. Translating it yields CASSALQGNTEAFF.

The chain is built from TRBV7-6 and TRBJ1-1; the match to TRBD1 covers 8 bases. Trimming cost V 5 bases and J 10 bases; bases outside gene matches: 15. From germline, CDR1 is SGHVS and CDR2 FNYEAQ. The CDR3 loop spans 15 amino acids. The CDR3 coding sequence is TGTGCCAGCAGCCTTCACGACAGGGGAGTGGGTACAGCTTTCTTT. This sequence encodes CASSLHDRGVGTAFF.

The rearrangement links TRBV20-1 to TRBJ2-7; D is unclear. The CDR3 loop spans 11 amino acids. Germline values: CDR1 DFQATT, CDR2 SNEGSKA (reference sequence). Trimming left V 6 bases short and J 2 bases short, with 8 bases between. CDR3 in amino acids: CSAQLTYEQYF. The CDR3 bases are TGCAGTGCACAGCTAACCTACGAGCAGTACTTC.

V gene TRBV19 combines with J gene TRBJ2-3; no clear D. This CDR3 is 14 amino acids long. V was shortened by 4 bases and J by 6 bases, with 14 bases between the two germline ends. CDR1 and CDR2 from the germline V gene are LNHDA and SQIVND (reference sequence). The CDR3 coding sequence is TGTGCCAGTAGTACCCCCCGACAAGGTGATACGCAGTATTTT. Encoded protein: CASSTPRQGDTQYF. Looking up the rest from reference TRBV19 and TRBJ2-3 gives the full variable domain: DGGITQSPKYLFRKEGQNVTLSCEQNLNHDAMYWYRQDPGQGLRLIYYSQIVNDFQKGDIAEGYSVSREKKESFPLTVTSAQKNPTAFYLCASSTPRQGDTQYFGPGTRLTVL.

A single count supports this clone. The chain recombines TRBV28 with TRBJ2-7, with 10 bases that match TRBD1. This CDR3 region has 15 residues. CDR1 is MDHEN, CDR2 SYDVKM, per germline. Trimming removed 7 bases from V and 2 bases from J; junction bases left unmatched: 8. CDR3: CASNPSGTGAYEQYF. The CDR3 bases are TGTGCCAGCAACCCCTCGGGGACAGGGGCCTACGAGCAGTACTTC.

This chain's CDR3 is CASSQRGPAGSMNTEAFF. CDR3 coding DNA: TGCGCCAGCAGCCAAAGGGGTCCGGCAGGGTCCATGAACACTGAAGCTTTCTTT. This chain links TRBV4-1 with TRBJ1-1; D may be TRBD1 (5 bases). CDR3 length: 18 residues. Germline loops: CDR1 MGHRA, CDR2 YSYEKL. Deletions cut 2 bases from V and 0 bases from J, with 19 bases between.

The chain employs TRBV4-2 and TRBJ1-1, with D perhaps TRBD1 (5 bases). The CDR3 is 12 residues long. Germline-derived CDR1 and CDR2 are LGHNA and YNFKEQ. V was clipped by 4 bases and J by 11 bases, with 14 bases between them. CDR3: CASSRGREAAFF. CDR3 DNA: TGTGCCAGCAGCCGCGGCAGGGAAGCGGCTTTCTTT.

There are a few counts of this clone. The chain has TRBV2 and TRBJ2-7; 10 positions agree with TRBD2. Losses at the gene ends were 6 bases for V and 5 bases for J; bases not matched to a gene: 10. Germline V gene sequence: CDR1 SNHLY, CDR2 FYNNEI. The CDR3 runs to 15 residues. The CDR3 region has the DNA TGTGCCAGCAGGCCCGCACCTAGCGGGGGACACGAGCAGTACTTC. Translated, it gives CASRPAPSGGHEQYF. The full variable domain, rest sourced from reference TRBV2 and TRBJ2-7, is EPEVTQTPSHQVTQMGQEVILRCVPISNHLYFYWYRQILGQKVEFLVSFYNNEISEKSEIFDDQFSVERPDGSNFTLKIRSTKLEDSAMYFCASRPAPSGGHEQYFGPGTRLTVT.

Concerning this clone: Being one base from a much bigger clone, this may be a read error. The rearrangement uses TRBV4-2 and TRBJ2-2, with 12 bases that match TRBD2. The junction had 5 bases not matched to a gene; V was cut back by 1 base and J by 5 bases. The CDR3 runs 17 residues. Germline V CDR1 and CDR2: LGHNA, YNFKEQ. The CDR3 here is CASSQGLAGGKTGELFF. Here the CDR3 DNA reads TGTGCCAGCAGCCAAGGTCTAGCGGGGGGGAAAACCGGGGAGCTGTTTTTT.

The V and J genes are TRBV3-1 (or the pseudogene TRBV3-2) and TRBJ1-1, with D possibly being TRBD1 (5 bases). The CDR3 consists of 16 residues. V was pared by 4 bases and J by 5 bases, with 20 bases between. The germline CDR1 and CDR2 sequences are LGHDT and YNNKEL (reference sequence). The CDR3: CASSLEQAAVGTEAFF. The CDR3, as DNA: TGTGCCAGCAGCCTGGAACAGGCGGCAGTGGGTACTGAAGCTTTCTTT.

V is TRBV14 and J is TRBJ2-1, with TRBD1 matching 12 bases. V lost 3 bases, J lost 7 bases, and 10 bases stayed unmatched. Germline loops: CDR1 SGHDN, CDR2 FVKESK. The CDR3 totals 17 residues. The CDR3: CASSQLGQGARWNEQFF. As DNA, the CDR3 is TGTGCCAGCAGCCAGCTGGGACAGGGGGCAAGGTGGAATGAGCAGTTCTTC.

This clone was found once. V gene TRBV19 combines with J gene TRBJ2-1; 9 nucleotides align to TRBD2. The CDR3 has 14 amino acids. Unmatched junction bases numbered 9, after V lost 6 bases and J lost 9 bases. CDR1 LNHDA and CDR2 SQIVND come from the germline V gene (reference sequence). CDR3 region: CASSPAGGPVEQFF. The CDR3 nucleotides are TGTGCCAGTAGCCCCGCGGGGGGGCCGGTTGAGCAGTTCTTC.

This chain uses TRBV19 with TRBJ1-2; the D gene is possibly TRBD1 (6 bases). Per germline, CDR1 LNHDA and CDR2 SQIVND (reference sequence). This CDR3 spans 13 amino acids. Trimming removed 5 bases from V and 7 bases from J, with 14 bases in between. The CDR3, as DNA: TGTGCCAGTAGTCAACAGGGTAACCGTGGCTACACCTTC. It codes for CASSQQGNRGYTF.

The chain combines TRBV7-3 with TRBJ1-1, with D unresolved. Germline V gives CDR1 SGHTA, CDR2 FQGTGA. The CDR3 extends over 8 amino acids. V shed 11 bases and J shed 10 bases, with 8 bases lying between them. The CDR3 sequence: CAHGVAFF. The CDR3 region has the DNA TGTGCCCACGGTGTAGCTTTCTTT. The full variable domain, with the rest looked up from reference TRBV7-3 and TRBJ1-1, is GAGVSQTPSNKVTEKGKYVELRCDPISGHTALYWYRQSLGQGPEFLIYFQGTGAADDSGLPNDRFFAVRPEGSVSTLKIQRTERGDSAVYLCAHGVAFFGQGTRLTVV.

This clone occurred a few times. The chain combines TRBV10-3 with TRBJ2-2, with 10 bases matching TRBD1. V dropped 3 bases and J dropped 4; count of bases not matched to a gene: 8. CDR1 ENHRY and CDR2 SYGVKD come from the germline V gene. The CDR3 consists of 17 residues. The CDR3: CAISDQSRDRGTGELFF. The CDR3 DNA reads TGTGCCATCAGTGATCAGTCCCGGGACAGGGGCACCGGGGAGCTGTTTTTT.

CDR3 region: CASKQDRGLEQPQHF. The CDR3 nucleotides read TGTGCCAGCAAACAGGACAGGGGGCTAGAACAGCCCCAGCATTTT. The chain employs TRBV19 and TRBJ1-5; TRBD1 matches at 11 bases. The ends lost 9 bases at V and 7 bases at J; junction bases unmatched: 11. The CDR3 sequence is 15 residues long. CDR1 is LNHDA and CDR2 is SQIVND in the germline V gene (reference sequence).

This clone was picked up one time. This rearrangement joins TRBV19 to TRBJ1-2; TRBD1 matches at 8 bases. Germline loops: CDR1 LNHDA, CDR2 SQIVND (reference sequence). V trimming: 6 bases; J trimming: 4 bases; junction bases outside the gene matches: 7. The CDR3 covers 14 residues. CDR3 in amino acids: CASRTTGVGYGYTF. The CDR3 DNA sequence: TGTGCCAGTAGGACGACAGGGGTTGGCTATGGCTACACCTTC.

The chain recombines TRBV6-5 with TRBJ2-2, with 9 positions matching TRBD1. The CDR3 is 15 amino acids. Losses at the gene ends were 4 bases for V and 7 bases for J; bases not matched to a gene: 7. CDR1 and CDR2 from the germline V gene are MNHEY and SVGAGI. The CDR3 sequence: CASSSSQGASGELFF. The CDR3 DNA reads as TGTGCCAGCAGTTCTTCACAGGGGGCTAGCGGGGAGCTGTTTTTT.

The chain is built from TRBV7-2 and TRBJ2-7, with D possibly being TRBD1 (5 bases). The CDR3 sequence is 14 residues long. The V end lost 4 bases, the J end lost 0 bases, and 10 bases lay between the germline ends. Germline CDR1 reads SGHTA; CDR2 reads FQGNSA. The CDR3 loop is CASSSSGISYEQYF. The CDR3 DNA is TGTGCCAGCAGCTCCTCAGGGATCTCCTACGAGCAGTACTTC.